This T cell receptor beta chain came from a study of cytomegalovirus exposure and HLA in healthy donors. Study-wide results and limits: When a later analysis was performed, an Asian-associated ancestry cluster reportedly had fewer N-insertions than the approximately 680-donor mean.

As regards this clone: Its specificity is unknown.

A multiplex PCR was run with 60 Vbeta primers and 13 Jbeta primers. Clones were sequenced by immunoSEQ multiplex PCR, and TCRdb holds only the in-frame ones, with some missing. The sample records 80,000 to 95,000 clones, approximately 84% being singletons. The V gene's germline CDR1 is SQVTM and CDR2 ANQGSEA. CDR3 size: 12 residues. Trimming stripped 7 bases from V and 0 bases from J, with 8 bases between. This TCR was sampled from a woman younger than 30 in good health and CMV-seropositive. The chain has TRBV29-1 and TRBJ2-3, with D unresolved. The sample comprised PBMCs. CDR3 amino acids: CSASVSTDTQYF. The CDR3 coding sequence is TGCAGCGCGTCAGTTAGCACAGATACGCAGTATTTT.